The 21 T cell receptor beta chains below all came from one sample that was sequenced in a study of blood T cell repertoires in COVID-19. This table comes from immunoSEQ multiplex PCR, and its TCRdb copy is limited to in-frame clones, with some not included. The sample records 490,000 or so clones, roughly nine tenths being singletons. Specimen: PBMCs or T cells enriched from blood (not recorded which). The origin of the receptors is a woman aged 55-75 years who had recovered from COVID-19.

The chain employs TRBV6-5 and TRBJ1-6; 7 bases line up with TRBD1. The CDR3 is 12 amino acids. Germline lookup yields CDR1 MNHEY and CDR2 SVGAGI. CDR3 nucleotides: TGTTCAACAGGGGAATATAATTCACCCCTCCACTTT. Translating it yields CSTGEYNSPLHF.

This sequence joins TRBV27 and TRBJ2-1; possible D gene TRBD1, 5 bases. Trimming shortened V by 4 bases and J by 0 bases, and 10 bases separated the two germline ends. The CDR3 contains 15 residues. Germline CDR1 reads MNHEY; CDR2 reads SMNVEV (reference sequence). Written as DNA, the CDR3 is TGTGCCAGCAGTTCAGGGTTGGGCTCCTACAATGAGCAGTTCTTC. It codes for CASSSGLGSYNEQFF.

The V and J genes are TRBV18 and TRBJ2-4; 10 bases fit TRBD1. The ends lost 2 bases at V and 8 bases at J; junction bases unmatched: 3. CDR1 is KGHSH, CDR2 LQKENI, per germline. The length of the CDR3 is 14 residues. This CDR3 is CASSPGTGEDIQYF. CDR3 nucleotides: TGTGCCAGCTCACCAGGGACAGGGGAGGACATTCAGTACTTC.

The chain is built from TRBV27 and TRBJ1-6; D is possibly TRBD1 (6 bases). Between the trimmed V and J ends, which lost 6 bases and 9 bases, there was a span of 12 bases. CDR1 MNHEY and CDR2 SMNVEV come from the germline V gene (reference sequence). The CDR3 sequence is 13 residues long. The CDR3 spells CASRPAGVSPLHF. In DNA, the CDR3 is TGTGCCAGCAGACCCGCAGGGGTTTCACCCCTCCACTTT.

This sequence joins TRBV2 and TRBJ1-1; 7 bases agree with TRBD1. Germline values: CDR1 SNHLY, CDR2 FYNNEI. This CDR3 comprises 14 residues. V was clipped by 8 bases and J by 1 base; unmatched bases: 7. CDR3 loop: CASGTGDRNTEAFF. CDR3 in DNA: TGTGCCAGCGGTACAGGGGACCGGAACACTGAAGCTTTCTTT.

The J gene is TRBJ1-6, the V gene TRBV2, with TRBD1 matching over 8 bases. The CDR3 consists of 16 residues. V was pared by 7 bases and J by 4 bases, with 9 bases of the junction left unmatched. Germline V gene data show CDR1 as SNHLY and CDR2 as FYNNEI. The DNA for the CDR3 is TGTGCCAGCACCGTCGGACAGGGTCAATATAATTCACCCCTCCACTTT. Translating gives CASTVGQGQYNSPLHF.

This rearrangement joins TRBV11-2 to TRBJ2-2, with 10 positions matching TRBD2. CDR1 is SGHAT and CDR2 is FQNNGV in the germline V gene. V was pared by 0 bases and J by 6 bases, with 13 bases of the junction left unmatched. This CDR3 region has 19 residues. CDR3 region: CASSLDGVAGGPESGELFF. The CDR3 DNA is TGTGCCAGCAGCTTAGATGGGGTAGCGGGGGGCCCGGAGTCCGGGGAGCTGTTTTTT.

The CDR3 loop reads CASSLALAGGPGGANVLTF. CDR3 DNA sequence: TGCGCCAGCAGCTTGGCGCTAGCGGGGGGGCCTGGAGGGGCCAACGTCCTGACTTTC. The genes are TRBV5-1 and TRBJ2-6; TRBD2 matches at 12 bases. The CDR3 runs 19 residues. Germline V gives CDR1 SGHRS, CDR2 YFSETQ. Trimming cost V 0 bases and J 4 bases; bases outside gene matches: 8.

CDR3 nucleotide sequence: TGCGCCAGCGGGGCGGACCCAAATCAGCCCCAGCATTTT. Amino acids: CASGADPNQPQHF. This rearrangement joins TRBV10-2 to TRBJ1-5; D might be TRBD1 (5 bases). The ends were cut back, 8 bases at V and 4 bases at J, with 12 bases in the middle. The CDR3 has 13 residues. Germline V gene lookup returns CDR1 WSHSY and CDR2 SAAADI.

This chain joins TRBV2 and TRBJ2-2; D is possibly TRBD2 (7 bases). CDR1 and CDR2 (germline): SNHLY, FYNNEI. V shed 5 bases and J shed 3 bases, with 13 bases lying between them. The CDR3 has 15 amino acids. The CDR3 DNA follows: TGTGCCAGCAGTTTTGCGGGGGCCTACACCGGGGAGCTGTTTTTT. This gives the protein CASSFAGAYTGELFF.

The chain uses TRBV9 and TRBJ2-1; weak D call: TRBD2 (5 bases). CDR1 and CDR2 (germline): SGDLS, YYNGEE. Trimming removed 0 bases from V and 0 bases from J, with 10 bases in between. This CDR3 has 16 amino acids. CDR3 sequence (DNA): TGTGCCAGCAGCGTAGGCGGGTCTAGCTCCTACAATGAGCAGTTCTTC. The encoded protein is CASSVGGSSSYNEQFF. Full variable domain (missing parts from reference TRBV9 and TRBJ2-1): DSGVTQTPKHLITATGQRVTLRCSPRSGDLSVYWYQQSLDQGLQFLIQYYNGEERAKGNILERFSAQQFPDLHSELNLSSLELGDSALYFCASSVGGSSSYNEQFFGPGTRLTVL.

Comments on this clone: Other nucleotide sequences from this sample produce the same CDR3. The J gene is TRBJ2-6, the V gene TRBV19; D unclear. Germline V CDR1 and CDR2: LNHDA, SQIVND (reference sequence). The CDR3 totals 15 residues. V lost 3 bases to trimming and J lost 4 bases, with 10 bases between them. For the CDR3, the DNA is TGTGCCAGTAGTATTTGGGCTTCCGGGGCCAACGTCCTGACTTTC. This translates into CASSIWASGANVLTF.

This sequence joins TRBV5-1 and TRBJ1-4; tentative D call: TRBD1 (5 bases). The V end lost 1 base, the J end lost 3 bases, and 10 bases lay between the germline ends. The CDR3 is 15 amino acids. From germline, CDR1 is SGHRS and CDR2 YFSETQ. This chain's CDR3 is CASSLTGGSNEKLFF. Here the CDR3 DNA reads TGCGCCAGCAGCTTGACCGGGGGGTCTAATGAAAAACTGTTTTTT. Variable domain in full (rest from reference TRBV5-1 and TRBJ1-4): KAGVTQTPRYLIKTRGQQVTLSCSPISGHRSVSWYQQTPGQGLQFLFEYFSETQRNKGNFPGRFSGRQFSNSRSEMNVSTLELGDSALYLCASSLTGGSNEKLFFGSGTQLSVL.

This clone was found once. This chain connects TRBV10-2 to TRBJ1-5; maybe TRBD1 (5 bases). The CDR3 has 16 amino acids. V was trimmed by 7 bases and J by 4 bases, leaving 20 bases between them. Germline V lookup: CDR1 WSHSY, CDR2 SAAADI. The chain's CDR3 is CASTAGGAASNQPQHF. CDR3 bases: TGCGCCAGCACCGCTGGAGGGGCAGCTTCAAATCAGCCCCAGCATTTT.

V gene TRBV11-2 combines with J gene TRBJ1-2, with D uncertain. The V gene's germline CDR1 is SGHAT and CDR2 FQNNGV. The V end lost 4 bases, the J end lost 1 base, and 7 bases lay between the germline ends. The CDR3 consists of 13 residues. CDR3 sequence: CASSSGNNYGYTF. Here the CDR3 DNA reads TGTGCCAGCAGCTCCGGGAATAACTATGGCTACACCTTC. Variable domain in full (rest from reference TRBV11-2 and TRBJ1-2): EAGVAQSPRYKIIEKRQSVAFWCNPISGHATLYWYQQILGQGPKLLIQFQNNGVVDDSQLPKDRFSAERLKGVDSTLKIQPAKLEDSAVYLCASSSGNNYGYTFGSGTRLTVV.

This clone appeared a single time. V usage is TRBV4-1 and J usage is TRBJ1-5, with D possibly matching TRBD1 (6 bases). The germline gives CDR1 MGHRA, CDR2 YSYEKL. The CDR3 covers 13 residues. Trimming removed 2 bases from V and 6 bases from J, with 8 bases in between. The CDR3 loop reads CASSQTGFQPQHF. The CDR3 DNA reads as TGCGCCAGCAGCCAAACAGGGTTTCAGCCCCAGCATTTT.

The chain uses TRBV11-2 and TRBJ1-1, with unresolved D. The CDR3 contains 11 residues. The V end was cut by 1 base, the J end by 11 bases, with 8 bases between. From germline, CDR1 is SGHAT and CDR2 FQNNGV. The CDR3, as DNA: TGTGCCAGCAGCTTAGTAGGCGGGGCTTTCTTT. Residues: CASSLVGGAFF.

This clone showed up just once. The genes are TRBV27 and TRBJ1-2; TRBD1 might be the D (6 bases). This CDR3 is 15 amino acids long. Germline CDR1 and CDR2: MNHEY and SMNVEV (reference sequence). V lost 3 bases and J 5 bases, leaving 16 bases between the germline ends. This chain's CDR3 is CASSFITGIGYGYTF. CDR3 DNA: TGTGCCAGCAGTTTTATCACAGGGATAGGGTATGGCTACACCTTC.

This clone was counted a few times. V is TRBV24-1 and J is TRBJ2-3; perhaps TRBD1 as D (5 bases). CDR1 and CDR2 (germline): KGHDR, SFDVKD. The CDR3 covers 14 residues. The germline V and J ends were trimmed by 4 bases and 3 bases, with 10 bases remaining between them. The chain's CDR3 is CATSDADKTDTQYF. The DNA for the CDR3 is TGTGCCACCAGTGACGCGGACAAAACAGATACGCAGTATTTT.

The chain joins TRBV10-2 to TRBJ2-3, with 7 bases matching TRBD1. Germline-derived CDR1 and CDR2 are WSHSY and SAAADI. V gave up 5 bases and J gave up 2 bases; unmatched junction bases: 4. The CDR3 is 14 residues long. The CDR3 bases are TGCGCCAGCAGTTTAGGGACAGTCACAGATACGCAGTATTTT. Translated: CASSLGTVTDTQYF.

The chain is built from TRBV5-1 and TRBJ2-3, with 7 bases lining up with TRBD1. CDR3 length equals 15 residues. Germline CDR1 and CDR2: SGHRS and YFSETQ. Unmatched junction bases numbered 11, after V lost 7 bases and J lost 3 bases. In DNA, the CDR3 is TGCGCCAGCTCGCCCTTGGGACAGCCTACAGATACGCAGTATTTT. Its translation is CASSPLGQPTDTQYF.